This T cell receptor (beta chain) derives from a study of OX40 agonist ivuxolimab in advanced cancers. Study overall: Hepatocellular carcinoma, melanoma, renal cell or head and neck cancer affected the dose-escalation patients.

This CDR3 has 14 residues. Turning to this clone: Its antigen is as yet unknown.

Profiled with immunoSEQ multiplex PCR; TCRdb holds only in-frame clones, not every one. The sample lists more than 65,000 clones, around 87% occurring once. The study, taken as a whole, reports: The study found that CD8+ T cells averaged more expanded clones than CD4+. Clonal expansion by week 6 occurred in CD4+ and CD8+ blood T cells (at 0.1 to 3.0 mg/kg).

This receptor was identified in an adult with an advanced solid tumor such as melanoma, head and neck, liver or kidney cancer. The chain has TRBV21-1 and TRBJ1-4. TRBV21-1 is reported as a pseudogene. This sample comprised CD4+ or CD8+ T cells sorted from blood, obtained in a trial of the OX40 agonist ivuxolimab. CDR3 residues: CASSKLLRNEKLFF. The CDR3 coding sequence is TGTGCCAGCAGCAAATTGCTACGCAATGAAAAACTGTTTTTT.